The rows below give T cell receptor beta chains drawn from one sample of a study of identical twins. Via MiXCR, TCRdb re-called the 5' RACE reads, giving one row per CDR3 protein. The sample includes 450,000 or so distinct CDR3 sequences, about 24% of them seen just once. This same sample was also part of a study on T cells expressing NK-cell markers.

The sequenced material came from CD4+ T cells sorted from blood. The receptor source for this set is a woman aged 18-30 years in good health. Each CDR3 is given without its conserved first and last residue. D genes are given only for firm matches.

v_gene: TRBV5-1; d_gene: .; CDR3aa: ASSLEGNLRNEQF
v_gene: TRBV3-1; d_gene: .; CDR3aa: ASNQFGYSNYGYT
v_gene: TRBV10-3; d_gene: TRBD2; CDR3aa: AIRGLAGDSSYNEQF
v_gene: TRBV5-1; d_gene: .; CDR3aa: ASSLGDNNYGYT
v_gene: TRBV5-1; d_gene: .; CDR3aa: ASSLGGTMGEAF
v_gene: TRBV2; d_gene: TRBD2; CDR3aa: ASMLAGFGDTQY
v_gene: TRBV30; d_gene: .; CDR3aa: AWTRGGTDTQY
v_gene: TRBV5-1; d_gene: .; CDR3aa: ASSTEGAKNIQY
v_gene: TRBV5-1; d_gene: TRBD1; CDR3aa: ASSSGQGTLNSPLH
v_gene: TRBV18; d_gene: TRBD2; CDR3aa: ASTGGGVEQY
v_gene: TRBV7-9; d_gene: .; CDR3aa: ASSTLLAIYTGELF
v_gene: TRBV7-2; d_gene: .; CDR3aa: ASSPLGGGNQPQH
v_gene: TRBV20-1; d_gene: .; CDR3aa: SGLRLQLDNEQF
v_gene: TRBV12-3/TRBV12-4; d_gene: TRBD1; CDR3aa: ATQGRNTEAF
v_gene: TRBV10-3; d_gene: TRBD2; CDR3aa: AISATSGVGYYEQY
v_gene: TRBV11-2; d_gene: .; CDR3aa: ASSLEIKAGRQETQY
v_gene: TRBV20-1; d_gene: .; CDR3aa: SVSGRFSTDTQY
v_gene: TRBV6-5; d_gene: .; CDR3aa: ASSYFGNPSTDAQY
v_gene: TRBV3-1; d_gene: .; CDR3aa: ASSLYQAHEQF
v_gene: TRBV10-3; d_gene: .; CDR3aa: AIRGDFTYNEQF
v_gene: TRBV20-1; d_gene: TRBD2; CDR3aa: SARTSGGEQF
v_gene: TRBV5-1; d_gene: .; CDR3aa: ASSLGKGQITEAF
v_gene: TRBV4-3; d_gene: .; CDR3aa: ASSQGQNTGELF
v_gene: TRBV11-2; d_gene: TRBD2; CDR3aa: ASSSLLAGQYNEQF
v_gene: TRBV20-1; d_gene: .; CDR3aa: SAEKGSGAKNIQY
v_gene: TRBV18; d_gene: TRBD1; CDR3aa: ASSPYGQGLYNEQF
v_gene: TRBV7-3; d_gene: .; CDR3aa: ASSFLPTSTDTQY
v_gene: TRBV7-9; d_gene: TRBD2; CDR3aa: ASSLDAGGGLYEQY
v_gene: TRBV20-1; d_gene: .; CDR3aa: SAIDQSGANVLT
v_gene: TRBV7-3; d_gene: .; CDR3aa: ASSLGRDYNEQF
v_gene: TRBV7-2; d_gene: .; CDR3aa: ASSLAIGWRETQY
v_gene: TRBV24-1; d_gene: .; CDR3aa: ATSDPTRPNEQF
v_gene: TRBV20-1; d_gene: .; CDR3aa: SAPVPGGQY
v_gene: TRBV5-1; d_gene: TRBD1; CDR3aa: ASSLGGTGIQETQY
v_gene: TRBV27; d_gene: TRBD2; CDR3aa: ASSSVIAGTYEQY
v_gene: TRBV5-1; d_gene: TRBD2; CDR3aa: ASSPAGGRDTQY
v_gene: TRBV4-3; d_gene: .; CDR3aa: ASSQGGAPNTGELF